One and the same sample provided the 24 T cell receptor beta chains below, sequenced in a study of blood T cell repertoires in COVID-19. Clones were sequenced by immunoSEQ multiplex PCR, and TCRdb holds only the in-frame ones, with some missing. The sample lists approximately 500,000 clones, roughly 89% occurring once. Source material: peripheral blood. Receptors originate from a man between 18 and 29 years old with COVID-19, enrolled during active disease.

The chain carries TRBV3-1 (or the pseudogene TRBV3-2) and TRBJ1-2; D is ambiguous. This CDR3 comprises 14 residues. The V gene lost 4 bases and the J gene lost 4 bases, with 13 bases spanning the gap. In germline, CDR1 is LGHDT, CDR2 YNNKEL (reference sequence). The CDR3 DNA reads as TGTGCCAGCAGCCCCCTCGGGGAAGGCTATGGCTACACCTTC. Translated, it gives CASSPLGEGYGYTF.

As DNA, the CDR3 is TGTGCCAGCAGCTTGGCCACGAGCCGGGAGACCCAGTACTTC. Protein product: CASSLATSRETQYF. The V gene is TRBV5-4, the J gene TRBJ2-5; D not resolved. Trimming left V 0 bases short and J 5 bases short, with 11 bases between. Germline V gene sequence: CDR1 SGHNT, CDR2 YYREEE (reference sequence). CDR3 length: 14 residues.

The chain combines TRBV19 with TRBJ2-7; 7 bases align to TRBD2. CDR1 is LNHDA and CDR2 is SQIVND in the germline V gene (reference sequence). The CDR3 is made up of 13 amino acids. V shed 3 bases, J shed 6 bases, and the junction held 5 bases outside the gene matches. The CDR3 reads CASSIWGGSEQYF. As DNA, the CDR3 is TGTGCCAGTAGTATTTGGGGAGGGAGCGAGCAGTACTTC. The full variable domain, in which reference TRBV19 and TRBJ2-7 provide the parts outside the CDR3, is DGGITQSPKYLFRKEGQNVTLSCEQNLNHDAMYWYRQDPGQGLRLIYYSQIVNDFQKGDIAEGYSVSREKKESFPLTVTSAQKNPTAFYLCASSIWGGSEQYFGPGTRLTVT.

The genes are TRBV5-1 and TRBJ2-3, with 10 bases identical to TRBD2. The J segment lost 3 bases and the V segment lost 4 bases, leaving 8 bases of the junction unmatched. Germline V gene data show CDR1 as SGHRS and CDR2 as YFSETQ. CDR3 length equals 16 residues. The CDR3 DNA follows: TGCGCCAGCAGCCAAACAACTAGCGGGGTTACAGATACGCAGTATTTT. It yields the protein CASSQTTSGVTDTQYF.

The chain recombines TRBV6-5 with TRBJ1-6; D might be TRBD1 (5 bases). CDR1 and CDR2 from the germline V gene are MNHEY and SVGAGI. The CDR3 extends over 15 amino acids. Trimming stripped 8 bases from V and 6 bases from J, with 17 bases between. CDR3 sequence reads: CASSIGLGANSPLHF. CDR3 nucleotide sequence: TGTGCCAGCTCCATTGGCTTAGGGGCTAATTCACCCCTCCACTTT.

V usage is TRBV7-2 and J usage is TRBJ2-5; the D gene is possibly TRBD1 (6 bases). Per the germline V gene, CDR1 is SGHTA and CDR2 is FQGNSA. Trimming pared 5 bases from V and 5 bases from J, leaving 15 bases between. The CDR3 extends over 14 amino acids. CDR3 nucleotide sequence: TGTGCCAGCAGCGCCTTAACAGGGTTTGAGACCCAGTACTTC. It is translated as CASSALTGFETQYF.

The chain carries TRBV3-1 (or the pseudogene TRBV3-2) and TRBJ2-1; 11 bases line up with TRBD1. Looked up from germline, CDR1 is LGHDT and CDR2 is YNNKEL (reference sequence). The V and J ends lost 1 base and 5 bases, in that order; junction bases with no gene match: 10. There are 18 residues in the CDR3. CDR3 sequence reads: CASSQVRGQGAADNEQFF. The CDR3 DNA reads as TGTGCCAGCAGCCAAGTTCGAGGACAGGGGGCAGCGGACAATGAGCAGTTCTTC.

The rearrangement uses TRBV7-9 and TRBJ1-1, with no clear D. The CDR3 spans 13 residues. Germline V gives CDR1 SEHNR, CDR2 FQNEAQ (reference sequence). The V end lost 1 base, the J end lost 5 bases, and 8 bases lay between the germline ends. The DNA for the CDR3 is TGTGCCAGCAGCTTAGTTAGGGAGACTGAAGCTTTCTTT. This encodes CASSLVRETEAFF.

V gene TRBV7-9 combines with J gene TRBJ2-1; 9 bases map to TRBD2. V was pared by 1 base and J by 9 bases, with 7 bases of the junction left unmatched. Germline V lookup: CDR1 SEHNR, CDR2 FQNEAQ (reference sequence). The CDR3 length is 15 residues. The CDR3, as DNA: TGTGCCAGCAGCTTAGTTGCGGGAGGGCCCGGTGAGCAGTTCTTC. Translating it yields CASSLVAGGPGEQFF.

Only a few counts were recorded for this clone. The chain is built from TRBV7-9 and TRBJ2-5, with D possibly being TRBD2 (6 bases). CDR3 length: 18 amino acids. From germline, CDR1 is SEHNR and CDR2 FQNEAQ (reference sequence). Trimming pared 0 bases from V and 2 bases from J, leaving 19 bases between. The CDR3 loop is CASSLARGMGRIQETQYF. The CDR3 region has the DNA TGTGCCAGCAGCTTAGCGCGGGGTATGGGGAGAATACAAGAGACCCAGTACTTC. The full variable domain, with the rest looked up from reference TRBV7-9 and TRBJ2-5, is DTGVSQNPRHKITKRGQNVTFRCDPISEHNRLYWYRQTLGQGPEFLTYFQNEAQLEKSRLLSDRFSAERPKGSFSTLEIQRTEQGDSAMYLCASSLARGMGRIQETQYFGPGTRLLVL.

The V call is TRBV6-6, the J call TRBJ2-7, with 12 nucleotides matching TRBD1. The CDR3 has 15 amino acids. Losses at the gene ends were 5 bases for V and 0 bases for J; bases not matched to a gene: 2. CDR1 is MNHNY and CDR2 is SVGAGI in the germline V gene (reference sequence). DNA of the CDR3: TGTGCCAGCAGTCAGGGACAGGGGGCCTCCTACGAGCAGTACTTC. It specifies CASSQGQGASYEQYF.

This chain uses TRBV6-6 with TRBJ1-6; 8 bases are a match to TRBD1. CDR1 and CDR2 (germline): MNHNY, SVGAGI (reference sequence). The CDR3 is 18 residues long. V lost 5 bases to trimming and J lost 0 bases; unmatched junction nucleotides: 9. CDR3 residues: CASSPRQGRVSYNSPLHF. Written as DNA, the CDR3 is TGTGCCAGCAGTCCCCGACAGGGGAGAGTCTCCTATAATTCACCCCTCCACTTT.

The chain uses TRBV6-2 or TRBV6-3 and TRBJ2-3, with TRBD1 matching over 8 bases. Germline values: CDR1 MNHEY, CDR2 SVGEGT. Germline trimming cut 6 bases from V and 2 bases from J; bases unmatched to any gene: 7. CDR3 length equals 15 residues. CDR3 amino acids: CASSVWTGFTDTQYF. The CDR3 DNA reads as TGTGCCAGCAGCGTTTGGACAGGGTTCACAGATACGCAGTATTTT.

V and J are TRBV7-9 and TRBJ2-1, with 10 bases fitting TRBD2. Germline V lookup: CDR1 SEHNR, CDR2 FQNEAQ (reference sequence). V was pared by 1 base and J by 10 bases, with 10 bases of the junction left unmatched. The CDR3 runs 16 residues. This CDR3 reads CASSLDLSGRFGEQFF. As DNA, the CDR3 is TGTGCCAGCAGCTTAGACCTTAGCGGGAGGTTTGGGGAGCAGTTCTTC.

In this sample, this clone turned up once. The chain has TRBV5-1 and TRBJ2-5, with a tentative D call TRBD1 (6 bases). The length of the CDR3 is 19 residues. With 0 bases removed from V and 3 bases from J, the gap between germline ends came to 24 bases. Germline CDR1 SGHRS, CDR2 YFSETQ. The CDR3: CASSLVRSSGTPKKETQYF. As DNA, the CDR3 is TGCGCCAGCAGCTTGGTACGGTCCTCCGGGACACCAAAGAAAGAGACCCAGTACTTC.

V and J are TRBV6-6 and TRBJ2-3; D is uncertain. This CDR3 has 11 residues. Germline-derived CDR1 and CDR2 are MNHNY and SVGAGI (reference sequence). V was trimmed by 6 bases and J by 4 bases, leaving 5 bases between them. In nucleotides, the CDR3 is TGTGCCAGCAGCAGTCCAGATACGCAGTATTTT. This translates into CASSSPDTQYF.

This clone was seen just once. The J gene is TRBJ2-2, the V gene TRBV24-1; D remains unclear. Trimming cost V 4 bases and J 6 bases, with 8 bases left between them. This CDR3 has 13 residues. Germline V lookup: CDR1 KGHDR, CDR2 SFDVKD. CDR3 in DNA: TGTGCCACCAGTGACCGACTGCCCGGGGAGCTGTTTTTT. Protein product: CATSDRLPGELFF.

CDR3 bases: TGTGCCAGCAGTTACTCGATTCATGGGGGCAATGGCTACACCTTC. Translation gives CASSYSIHGGNGYTF. The chain employs TRBV6-5 and TRBJ1-2, with D possibly being TRBD1 (6 bases). Trimming removed 0 bases at V and 6 bases at J, with 14 bases between. Germline V gene data show CDR1 as MNHEY and CDR2 as SVGAGI. CDR3 size: 15 residues.

V is TRBV27 and J is TRBJ2-3, with 9 bases that match TRBD1. The ends lost 6 bases at V and 4 bases at J; junction bases unmatched: 5. The germline gives CDR1 MNHEY, CDR2 SMNVEV (reference sequence). This CDR3 comprises 14 residues. The CDR3 protein is CASSRDRVSDTQYF. The CDR3 DNA sequence: TGTGCCAGCAGCCGGGACAGGGTTTCAGATACGCAGTATTTT.

This clone was recorded once. V gene TRBV6-5 combines with J gene TRBJ2-1, with 11 bases lining up with TRBD1. Germline CDR1 is MNHEY and CDR2 is SVGAGI. V dropped 5 bases and J dropped 10; count of bases not matched to a gene: 10. The length of the CDR3 is 15 residues. DNA for the CDR3: TGTGCCAGCAGTAACCGGGACAGGGGGGTCAGGGAGCAGTTCTTC. It is translated as CASSNRDRGVREQFF.

This chain links TRBV7-9 with TRBJ2-7; TRBD2 matches at 8 bases. The CDR3 is 14 residues long. Germline CDR1 and CDR2: SEHNR and FQNEAQ (reference sequence). The ends lost 4 bases at V and 2 bases at J; junction bases unmatched: 4. The CDR3 bases are TGTGCCAGCAGCTCTAGCGGGTTCCCCTACGAGCAGTACTTC. Translated, it gives CASSSSGFPYEQYF.

This clone has a handful of counts. CDR3 amino acids: CASSVRSEAFF. The CDR3 region has the DNA TGTGCCAGCAGTGTGCGATCTGAAGCTTTCTTT. This sequence joins TRBV2 and TRBJ1-1; D is undetermined. Trimming stripped 4 bases from V and 6 bases from J, with 6 bases between. CDR3 size: 11 residues. Germline V CDR1 and CDR2: SNHLY, FYNNEI.

The rearrangement joins TRBV6-5 to TRBJ2-1; 7 positions agree with TRBD1. Germline loops: CDR1 MNHEY, CDR2 SVGAGI. The CDR3 length is 15 residues. The V segment lost 5 bases and the J segment 5 bases; nucleotides outside the gene matches: 9. The chain's CDR3 is CASSQRTGLNNEQFF. CDR3 nucleotides: TGTGCCAGCAGTCAGAGGACAGGACTCAACAATGAGCAGTTCTTC.

The gene calls are TRBV18 and TRBJ2-3, with D possibly matching TRBD2 (5 bases). Germline loops: CDR1 KGHSH, CDR2 LQKENI. This CDR3 has 14 amino acids. V was clipped by 8 bases and J by 5 bases, with 17 bases between them. The CDR3 spells CASKSGNGGDTQYF. Written as DNA, the CDR3 is TGTGCCAGCAAAAGCGGAAACGGAGGAGATACGCAGTATTTT. Full variable domain (missing parts from reference TRBV18 and TRBJ2-3): NAGVMQNPRHLVRRRGQEARLRCSPMKGHSHVYWYRQLPEEGLKFMVYLQKENIIDESGMPKERFSAEFPKEGPSILRIQQVVRGDSAAYFCASKSGNGGDTQYFGPGTRLTVL.